These 16 T cell receptor beta chains originate from one sample sequenced in a study of blood T cell repertoires in COVID-19. Assay used: immunoSEQ multiplex PCR; TCRdb lists only in-frame clones, some missing. The repertoire holds about 70,000 clones, with roughly 86% as singletons. Specimen: peripheral blood. The receptors were sampled from a human donor in a cohort sampled during active COVID-19.

The chain combines TRBV9 with TRBJ2-6; 7 nucleotides line up with TRBD1. This CDR3 is 15 amino acids long. Trimming cost V 3 bases and J 4 bases; bases outside gene matches: 4. Germline CDR1 is SGDLS and CDR2 is YYNGEE. CDR3 protein: CASSGTGVGANVLTF. CDR3 bases: TGTGCCAGCAGCGGAACAGGGGTCGGGGCCAACGTCCTGACTTTC.

This sequence joins TRBV14 and TRBJ2-1, with TRBD2 identical over 12 bases. CDR1 SGHDN and CDR2 FVKESK come from the germline V gene. V lost 0 bases, J lost 7 bases, and 25 bases stayed unmatched. This CDR3 region has 23 residues. The CDR3 sequence is CASSQDFKRAVTLAGGPWNEQFF. The DNA of the CDR3 is TGTGCCAGCAGCCAAGACTTTAAGAGGGCAGTCACACTAGCGGGGGGCCCCTGGAATGAGCAGTTCTTC.

The chain links TRBV7-9 to TRBJ2-7, with D possibly being TRBD1 (5 bases). The germline CDR1 and CDR2 sequences are SEHNR and FQNEAQ (reference sequence). V was shortened by 4 bases and J by 5 bases, with 12 bases between the two germline ends. The CDR3 spans 13 residues. In DNA form, the CDR3 reads TGTGCCAGCAGCTCGTCAGGGAACCACGAGCAGTACTTC. Amino acid sequence: CASSSSGNHEQYF.

The chain is built from TRBV6-2 or TRBV6-3 and TRBJ1-5; D is unresolved. Germline CDR1 reads MNHEY; CDR2 reads SVGEGT. Trimming left V 2 bases short and J 5 bases short, with 7 bases between. The CDR3 consists of 13 residues. The CDR3 bases are TGTGCCAGCAGTTACATTCGGGATCAGCCCCAGCATTTT. This gives the protein CASSYIRDQPQHF.

The chain employs TRBV10-2 and TRBJ2-3; the match to TRBD2 covers 8 bases. CDR3 length: 17 amino acids. The junction had 17 bases not matched to a gene; V was cut back by 8 bases and J by 4 bases. Germline V gives CDR1 WSHSY, CDR2 SAAADI. The CDR3 DNA sequence: TGCGCCAGCGCATTCGGGTTCGGGGGGGGCCTATCAGATACGCAGTATTTT. Encoded protein: CASAFGFGGGLSDTQYF.

This clone was counted only a few times. This chain links TRBV19 with TRBJ1-6, with TRBD1 identical over 8 bases. The ends lost 6 bases at V and 6 bases at J; junction bases unmatched: 1. This CDR3 contains 13 residues. Germline V gives CDR1 LNHDA, CDR2 SQIVND (reference sequence). CDR3 sequence reads: CASSDRGNSPLHF. Written as DNA, the CDR3 is TGTGCCAGTAGCGACAGGGGTAATTCACCCCTCCACTTT. Variable domain in full (rest from reference TRBV19 and TRBJ1-6): DGGITQSPKYLFRKEGQNVTLSCEQNLNHDAMYWYRQDPGQGLRLIYYSQIVNDFQKGDIAEGYSVSREKKESFPLTVTSAQKNPTAFYLCASSDRGNSPLHFGNGTRLTVT.

The genes are TRBV30 and TRBJ2-1, with 13 bases aligning to TRBD2. There are 15 residues in the CDR3. Germline CDR1 is GTSNPN and CDR2 is SVGIG (reference sequence). V was clipped by 2 bases and J by 10 bases; unmatched bases: 8. DNA of the CDR3: TGTGCCTGGAGTAGACTGGGGACTAGCGGGGAGGAGCAGTTCTTC. Amino acids: CAWSRLGTSGEEQFF.

The V gene is TRBV20-1, the J gene TRBJ2-7; no clear D. The CDR3 is made up of 13 amino acids. CDR1 is DFQATT, CDR2 SNEGSKA, per germline (reference sequence). Trimming shortened V by 3 bases and J by 2 bases, and 11 bases separated the two germline ends. CDR3 sequence reads: CSASASFAYEQYF. As DNA, the CDR3 is TGCAGTGCTAGTGCGTCGTTCGCCTACGAGCAGTACTTC.

The rearrangement joins TRBV11-2 to TRBJ2-1; D possibly corresponds to TRBD2 (7 bases). The germline CDR1 and CDR2 sequences are SGHAT and FQNNGV. The CDR3 runs to 14 residues. Trimming took 3 bases from V and 4 from J, leaving 10 bases between them. The CDR3 loop reads CASSLGGRYNEQFF. The CDR3 DNA reads TGTGCCAGCAGCTTGGGGGGGCGGTACAATGAGCAGTTCTTC. Using reference TRBV11-2 and TRBJ2-1 for the parts outside the CDR3, the full variable domain is EAGVAQSPRYKIIEKRQSVAFWCNPISGHATLYWYQQILGQGPKLLIQFQNNGVVDDSQLPKDRFSAERLKGVDSTLKIQPAKLEDSAVYLCASSLGGRYNEQFFGPGTRLTVL.

The rearrangement uses TRBV30 and TRBJ2-2, with D possibly TRBD1 on 6 matching bases. V lost 0 bases to trimming and J lost 5 bases, with 13 bases between them. This CDR3 contains 15 residues. In germline, CDR1 is GTSNPN, CDR2 SVGIG (reference sequence). CDR3 sequence (DNA): TGTGCCTGGAGTGTAGGGCAGGGGCGGACCGGGGAGCTGTTTTTT. Amino acid sequence: CAWSVGQGRTGELFF. Using reference TRBV30 and TRBJ2-2 for the parts outside the CDR3, the full variable domain is SQTIHQWPATLVQPVGSPLSLECTVEGTSNPNLYWYRQAAGRGLQLLFYSVGIGQISSEVPQNLSASRPQDRQFILSSKKLLLSDSGFYLCAWSVGQGRTGELFFGEGSRLTVL.

V and J are TRBV9 and TRBJ1-1; D ambiguous. This CDR3 comprises 14 residues. Trimming removed 3 bases at V and 0 bases at J, with 9 bases between. Germline CDR1 SGDLS, CDR2 YYNGEE. CDR3 in DNA: TGTGCCAGCAGCGCTCGGAGAATGAACACTGAAGCTTTCTTT. Translating it yields CASSARRMNTEAFF. Looking up the rest from reference TRBV9 and TRBJ1-1 gives the full variable domain: DSGVTQTPKHLITATGQRVTLRCSPRSGDLSVYWYQQSLDQGLQFLIQYYNGEERAKGNILERFSAQQFPDLHSELNLSSLELGDSALYFCASSARRMNTEAFFGQGTRLTVV.

J is TRBJ2-5 and V is TRBV27, with 8 positions matching TRBD1. The CDR3 runs to 16 residues. With 0 bases clipped from V and 5 bases from J, the junction kept 8 bases outside the gene matches. The germline CDR1 and CDR2 sequences are MNHEY and SMNVEV (reference sequence). In DNA form, the CDR3 reads TGTGCCAGCAGTTTATCTTACGGGACAGGTGCCGAGACCCAGTACTTC. This encodes CASSLSYGTGAETQYF.

This clone appeared a few times. The chain combines TRBV2 with TRBJ1-3, with D possibly being TRBD1 (5 bases). Trimming removed 7 bases at V and 1 base at J, with 11 bases between. The CDR3 covers 14 residues. In germline, CDR1 is SNHLY, CDR2 FYNNEI. In DNA, the CDR3 is TGTGCCAGCATCGGACATCAGTCTGGAAACACCATATATTTT. Translation gives CASIGHQSGNTIYF.

The V and J genes are TRBV6-2 or TRBV6-3 and TRBJ2-3, with 12 bases identical to TRBD2. CDR3 length equals 16 residues. V shed 6 bases, J shed 2 bases, and the junction held 6 bases outside the gene matches. Germline V gene lookup returns CDR1 MNHEY and CDR2 SVGEGT. In DNA, the CDR3 is TGTGCCAGCAGCTTGACTAGCGGGGGTTTCACAGATACGCAGTATTTT. This sequence encodes CASSLTSGGFTDTQYF.

The V gene is TRBV10-3, the J gene TRBJ2-7; 11 nucleotides agree with TRBD1. The CDR3 has 14 amino acids. Germline V CDR1 and CDR2: ENHRY, SYGVKD. V trimming: 4 bases; J trimming: 5 bases; junction bases outside the gene matches: 4. Written as DNA, the CDR3 is TGTGCCATCAGTGGCCGGGACAGGGGGAACGAGCAGTACTTC. Translation: CAISGRDRGNEQYF.

The V call is TRBV10-3, the J call TRBJ2-3, with 8 bases aligning to TRBD2. The CDR3 runs 14 residues. Germline CDR1 is ENHRY and CDR2 is SYGVKD. Trimming at V came to 5 bases and at J to 5 bases, leaving 6 bases not matched to a gene. CDR3 region: CAISIGLAGDTQYF. The DNA for the CDR3 is TGTGCCATCAGTATCGGACTAGCAGGAGATACGCAGTATTTT.